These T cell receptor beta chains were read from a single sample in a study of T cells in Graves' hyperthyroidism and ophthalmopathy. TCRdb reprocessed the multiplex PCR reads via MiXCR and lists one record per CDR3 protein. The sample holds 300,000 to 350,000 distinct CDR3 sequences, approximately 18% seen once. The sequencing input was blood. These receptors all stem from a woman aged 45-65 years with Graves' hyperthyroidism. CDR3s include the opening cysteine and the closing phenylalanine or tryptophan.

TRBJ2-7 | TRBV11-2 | CASENRDRGLWEQYF
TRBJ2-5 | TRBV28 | CASSPAGRQETQYF
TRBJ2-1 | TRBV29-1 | CSVRELDEQFF
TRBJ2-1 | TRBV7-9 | CASSSNEQFF
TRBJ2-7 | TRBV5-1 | CASSLAAADSYEQYF
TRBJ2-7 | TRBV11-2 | CASSPTGTGGEQYF
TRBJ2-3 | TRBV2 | CASSRETSGASDTQYF
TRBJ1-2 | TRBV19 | CASSPGTSSNYGYTF
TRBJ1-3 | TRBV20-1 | CSARQGASGNTIYF
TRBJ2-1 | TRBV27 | CASSLDDPAFEQFF
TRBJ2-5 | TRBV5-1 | CASSLVSSQETQYF
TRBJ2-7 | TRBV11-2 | CASSLSSGRASHEQYF
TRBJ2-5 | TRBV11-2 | CASSLFREETQYF
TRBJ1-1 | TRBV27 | CASRPGDSKDTEAFF
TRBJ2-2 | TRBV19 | CASSILDLNTGELFF
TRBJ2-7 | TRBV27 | CASSLWGASGDYEQYF
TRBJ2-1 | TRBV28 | CASSLGRISFF
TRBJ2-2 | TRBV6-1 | CASSEQYANTGELFF
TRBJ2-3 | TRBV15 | CATSRPGLDEGDTQYF
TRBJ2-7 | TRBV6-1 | CASSEGYHEQYF
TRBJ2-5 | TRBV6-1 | CASSEIRETQYF
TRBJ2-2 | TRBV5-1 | CASAHTGELFF
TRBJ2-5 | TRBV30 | CAWSFSLVSGGTGETQYF
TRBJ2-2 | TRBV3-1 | CASQRGPNTGELFF
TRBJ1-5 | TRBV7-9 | CASSLAGTNQPQHF
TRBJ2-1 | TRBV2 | CASRVNSYNEQFF
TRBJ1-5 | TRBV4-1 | CASSQSEYSNQPQHF
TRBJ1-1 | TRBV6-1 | CASSPPGGANTEAFF
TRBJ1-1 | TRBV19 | CASSIEWGEVSVNTEAFF
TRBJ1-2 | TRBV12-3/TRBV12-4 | CATRQGPGYTF
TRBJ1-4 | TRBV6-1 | CASSRGTDNREKLFF
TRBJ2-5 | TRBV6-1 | CASSYSAYRAGETQYF
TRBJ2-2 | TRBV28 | CASSKQGRLFF
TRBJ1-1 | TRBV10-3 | CAISESSFRDLSEAFF
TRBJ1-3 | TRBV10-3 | CAISDPAEIGNTIYF
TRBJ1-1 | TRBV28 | CASQTTNTEAFF
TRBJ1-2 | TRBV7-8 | CASSAQGQAASYGYTF
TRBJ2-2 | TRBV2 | CASSEGLAAHTGELFF
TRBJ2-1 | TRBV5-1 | CASSLVGGQGNEQFF
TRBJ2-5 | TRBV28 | CASSLLAGVKETQYF
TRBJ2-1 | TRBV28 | CASSLGGGASYNEQFF
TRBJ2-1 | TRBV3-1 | CASSQEGSGIGDEQFF
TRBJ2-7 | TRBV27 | CASSLNPEALSYEQYF
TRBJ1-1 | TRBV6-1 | CASSDQGRAEAFF
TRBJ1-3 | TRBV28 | CASSLTGGGNTIYF
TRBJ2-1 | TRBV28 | CASSLSLGAAGVNEQFF
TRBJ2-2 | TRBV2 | CASSEIPATNTGELFF
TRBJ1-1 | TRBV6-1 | CASSKQGTAFF